The TCR beta chain under discussion was sequenced for a study of regulatory and conventional T cells in RAG deficiency. Germline CDR1 and CDR2: LNHDA and SQIVND (reference sequence). V gave up 6 bases and J gave up 8 bases; unmatched junction bases: 3. There are 11 residues in the CDR3. Blood CD4+ CD25-high CD127-low regulatory T cells supplied the genomic DNA template. TCRdb keeps only in-frame clones here, not all; method: immunoSEQ multiplex PCR. The sample gives tens of thousands of clones, 75% to 95% of which show up once; roughly 0.83% is in the top ten. A single count supports this clone. Its antigen is not identified. Notes on the study in general: Compared with controls, unique Treg TCR beta sequences dropped around 110-fold in Omenn syndrome and CID/AS. In Omenn syndrome, Treg and Tconv repertoires overlapped >75%.

This same sample was also part of a study on regulatory T cells. From that study: The PCR used 52 TRBV and 13 TRBJ primers. Patient repertoires had restricted TRB V-J pairs and skewed V and J usage, most in Tregs.

J is TRBJ1-1 and V is TRBV19; 7 nucleotides align to TRBD1. Sequenced material: Tregs sorted from blood. The source of this sequence is a human donor in good health. Here the CDR3 DNA reads TGTGCCAGTAGACGGACAGGAGAAGCTTTCTTT. It codes for CASRRTGEAFF.